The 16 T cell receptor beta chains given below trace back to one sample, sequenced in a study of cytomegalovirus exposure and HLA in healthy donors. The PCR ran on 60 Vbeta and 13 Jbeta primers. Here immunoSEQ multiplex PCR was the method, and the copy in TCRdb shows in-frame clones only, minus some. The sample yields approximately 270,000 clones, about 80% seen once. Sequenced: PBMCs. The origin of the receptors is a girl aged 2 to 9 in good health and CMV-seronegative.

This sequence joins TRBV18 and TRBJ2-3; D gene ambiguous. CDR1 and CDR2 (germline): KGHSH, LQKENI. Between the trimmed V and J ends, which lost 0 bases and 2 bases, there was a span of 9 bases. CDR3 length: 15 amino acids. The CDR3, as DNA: TGTGCCAGCTCACCACCTCCAGGTTTCACAGATACGCAGTATTTT. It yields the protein CASSPPPGFTDTQYF.

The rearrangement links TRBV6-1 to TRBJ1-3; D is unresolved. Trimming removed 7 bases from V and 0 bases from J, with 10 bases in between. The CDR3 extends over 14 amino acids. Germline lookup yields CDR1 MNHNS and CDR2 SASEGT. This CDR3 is CASNNLFSGNTIYF. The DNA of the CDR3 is TGTGCCAGCAACAATTTATTCTCTGGAAACACCATATATTTT.

CDR3 amino acids: CASSLSAGGIGTEAFF. CDR3 DNA: TGTGCCAGCAGTTTATCAGCAGGGGGCATCGGCACTGAAGCTTTCTTT. The V call is TRBV28, the J call TRBJ1-1; the match to TRBD1 covers 8 bases. CDR1 and CDR2 from the germline V gene are MDHEN and SYDVKM. This CDR3 spans 16 amino acids. V lost 1 base, J lost 4 bases, and 8 bases stayed unmatched.

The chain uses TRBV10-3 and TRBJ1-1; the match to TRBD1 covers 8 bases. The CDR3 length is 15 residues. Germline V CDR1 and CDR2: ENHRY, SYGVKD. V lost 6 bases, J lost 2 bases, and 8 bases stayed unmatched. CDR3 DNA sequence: TGTGCCATCAGCCGACAGGGGATGGGAAACACTGAAGCTTTCTTT. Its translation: CAISRQGMGNTEAFF.

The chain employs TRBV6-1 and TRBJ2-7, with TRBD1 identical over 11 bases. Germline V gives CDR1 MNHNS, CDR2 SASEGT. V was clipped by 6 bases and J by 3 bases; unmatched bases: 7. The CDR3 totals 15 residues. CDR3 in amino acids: CASRGGTGGVYEQYF. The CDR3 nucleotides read TGTGCCAGCAGGGGAGGGACAGGGGGTGTCTACGAGCAGTACTTC.

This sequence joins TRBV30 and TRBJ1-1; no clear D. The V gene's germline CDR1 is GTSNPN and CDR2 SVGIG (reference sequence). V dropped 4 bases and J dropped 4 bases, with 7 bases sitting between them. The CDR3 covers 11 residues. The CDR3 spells CAWIAATEAFF. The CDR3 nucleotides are TGTGCCTGGATTGCGGCCACTGAAGCTTTCTTT.

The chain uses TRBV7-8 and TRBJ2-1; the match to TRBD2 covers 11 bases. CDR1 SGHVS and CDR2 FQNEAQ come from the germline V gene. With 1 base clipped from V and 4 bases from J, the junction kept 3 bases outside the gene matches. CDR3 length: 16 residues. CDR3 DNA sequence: TGTGCCAGCAGCTTAGGAACTAGCGGGGGATACAATGAGCAGTTCTTC. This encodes CASSLGTSGGYNEQFF.

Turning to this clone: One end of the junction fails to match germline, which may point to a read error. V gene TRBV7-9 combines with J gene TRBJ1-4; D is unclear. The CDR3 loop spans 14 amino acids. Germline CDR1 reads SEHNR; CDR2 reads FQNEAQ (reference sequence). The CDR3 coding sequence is TGTTCCAGCAGCTTAGGACGAGGGAATGAAAAACTGTTTTTT. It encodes CSSSLGRGNEKLFF.

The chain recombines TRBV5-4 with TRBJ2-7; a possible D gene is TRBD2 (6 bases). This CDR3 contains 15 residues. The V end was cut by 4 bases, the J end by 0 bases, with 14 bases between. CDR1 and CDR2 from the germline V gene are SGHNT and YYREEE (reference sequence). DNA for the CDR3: TGTGCCAGCAGCGCAAACACCGGGGGCTCCTACGAGCAGTACTTC. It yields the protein CASSANTGGSYEQYF.

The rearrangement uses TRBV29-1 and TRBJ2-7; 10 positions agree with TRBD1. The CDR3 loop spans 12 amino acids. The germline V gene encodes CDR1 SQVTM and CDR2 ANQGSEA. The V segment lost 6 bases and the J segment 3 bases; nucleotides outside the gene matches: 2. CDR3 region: CSVGDRGYEQYF. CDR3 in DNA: TGCAGCGTGGGGGACAGGGGCTACGAGCAGTACTTC.

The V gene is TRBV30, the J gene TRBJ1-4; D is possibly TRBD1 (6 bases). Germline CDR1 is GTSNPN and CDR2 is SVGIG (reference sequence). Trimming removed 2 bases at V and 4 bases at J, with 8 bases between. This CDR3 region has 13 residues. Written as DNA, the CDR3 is TGTGCCTGGAGTCTAGGGGGTAATGAAAAACTGTTTTTT. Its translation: CAWSLGGNEKLFF. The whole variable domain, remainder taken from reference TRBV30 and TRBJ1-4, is SQTIHQWPATLVQPVGSPLSLECTVEGTSNPNLYWYRQAAGRGLQLLFYSVGIGQISSEVPQNLSASRPQDRQFILSSKKLLLSDSGFYLCAWSLGGNEKLFFGSGTQLSVL.

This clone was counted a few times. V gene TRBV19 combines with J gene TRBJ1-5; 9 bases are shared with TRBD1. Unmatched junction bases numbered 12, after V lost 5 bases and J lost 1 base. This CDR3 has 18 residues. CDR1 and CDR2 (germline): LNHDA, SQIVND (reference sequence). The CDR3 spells CASSSKPGQGISNQPQHF. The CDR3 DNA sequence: TGTGCCAGTAGTTCGAAACCGGGACAGGGAATAAGCAATCAGCCCCAGCATTTT.

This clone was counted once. The CDR3 loop is CATCSQATNEKLFF. In nucleotides, the CDR3 is TGTGCCACCTGCTCACAGGCAACTAATGAAAAACTGTTTTTT. The chain combines TRBV5-4 with TRBJ1-4; D is possibly TRBD1 (5 bases). The V end lost 9 bases, the J end lost 0 bases, and 12 bases lay between the germline ends. This CDR3 has 14 residues. Germline V gene data show CDR1 as SGHNT and CDR2 as YYREEE (reference sequence).

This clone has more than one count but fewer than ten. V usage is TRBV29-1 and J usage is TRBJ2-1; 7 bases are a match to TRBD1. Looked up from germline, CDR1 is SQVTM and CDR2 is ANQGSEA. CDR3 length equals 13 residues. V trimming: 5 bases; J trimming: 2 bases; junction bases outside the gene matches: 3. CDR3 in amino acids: CSVPGQTYNEQFF. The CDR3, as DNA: TGCAGCGTTCCGGGACAGACCTACAATGAGCAGTTCTTC.

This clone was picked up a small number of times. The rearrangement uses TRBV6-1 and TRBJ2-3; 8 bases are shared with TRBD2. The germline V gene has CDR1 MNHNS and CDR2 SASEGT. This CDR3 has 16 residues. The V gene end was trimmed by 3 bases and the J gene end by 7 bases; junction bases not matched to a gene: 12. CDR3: CASSEGPGGGRYTQYF. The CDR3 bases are TGTGCCAGCAGTGAGGGTCCCGGGGGGGGGCGATATACGCAGTATTTT.

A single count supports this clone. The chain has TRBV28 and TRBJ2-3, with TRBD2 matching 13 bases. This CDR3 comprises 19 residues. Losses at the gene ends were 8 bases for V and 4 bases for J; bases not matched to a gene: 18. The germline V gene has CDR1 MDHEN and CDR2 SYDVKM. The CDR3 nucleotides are TGTGCCAGCGCCCACCCGGGGTTACTAGCGGGAGGGCGGGCAGATACGCAGTATTTT. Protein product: CASAHPGLLAGGRADTQYF.